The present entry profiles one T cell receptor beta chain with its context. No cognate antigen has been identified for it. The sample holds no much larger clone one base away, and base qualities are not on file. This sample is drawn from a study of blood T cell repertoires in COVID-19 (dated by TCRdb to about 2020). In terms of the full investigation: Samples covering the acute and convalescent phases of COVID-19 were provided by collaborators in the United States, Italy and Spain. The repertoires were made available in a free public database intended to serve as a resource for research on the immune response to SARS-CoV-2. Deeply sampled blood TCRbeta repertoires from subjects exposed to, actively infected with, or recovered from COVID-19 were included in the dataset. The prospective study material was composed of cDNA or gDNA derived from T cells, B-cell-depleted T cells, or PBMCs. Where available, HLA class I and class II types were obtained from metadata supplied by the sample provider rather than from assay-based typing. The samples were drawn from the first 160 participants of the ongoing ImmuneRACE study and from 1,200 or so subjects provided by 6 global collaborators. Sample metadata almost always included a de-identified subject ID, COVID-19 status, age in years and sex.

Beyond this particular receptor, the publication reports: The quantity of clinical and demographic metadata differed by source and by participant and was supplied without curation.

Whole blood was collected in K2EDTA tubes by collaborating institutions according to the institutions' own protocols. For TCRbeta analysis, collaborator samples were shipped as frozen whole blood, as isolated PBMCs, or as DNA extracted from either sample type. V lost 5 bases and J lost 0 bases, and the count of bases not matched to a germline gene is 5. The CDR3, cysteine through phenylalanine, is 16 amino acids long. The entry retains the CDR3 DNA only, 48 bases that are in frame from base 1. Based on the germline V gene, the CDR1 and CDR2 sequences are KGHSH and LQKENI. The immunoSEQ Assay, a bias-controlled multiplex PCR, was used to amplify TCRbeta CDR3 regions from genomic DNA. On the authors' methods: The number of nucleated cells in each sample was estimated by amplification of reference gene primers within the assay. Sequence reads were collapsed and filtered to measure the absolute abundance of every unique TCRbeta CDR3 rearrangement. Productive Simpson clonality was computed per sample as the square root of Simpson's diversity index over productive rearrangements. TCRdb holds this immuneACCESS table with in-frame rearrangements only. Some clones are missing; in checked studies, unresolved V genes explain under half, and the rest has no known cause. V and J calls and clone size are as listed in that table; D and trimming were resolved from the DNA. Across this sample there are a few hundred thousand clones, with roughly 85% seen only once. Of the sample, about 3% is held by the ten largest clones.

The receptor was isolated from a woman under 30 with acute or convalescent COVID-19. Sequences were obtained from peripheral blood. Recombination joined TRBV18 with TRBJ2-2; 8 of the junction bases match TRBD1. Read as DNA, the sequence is TGTGCCAGCTCAGTCAGGGGGCATTCGAACACCGGGGAGCTGTTTTTT. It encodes CASSVRGHSNTGELFF.